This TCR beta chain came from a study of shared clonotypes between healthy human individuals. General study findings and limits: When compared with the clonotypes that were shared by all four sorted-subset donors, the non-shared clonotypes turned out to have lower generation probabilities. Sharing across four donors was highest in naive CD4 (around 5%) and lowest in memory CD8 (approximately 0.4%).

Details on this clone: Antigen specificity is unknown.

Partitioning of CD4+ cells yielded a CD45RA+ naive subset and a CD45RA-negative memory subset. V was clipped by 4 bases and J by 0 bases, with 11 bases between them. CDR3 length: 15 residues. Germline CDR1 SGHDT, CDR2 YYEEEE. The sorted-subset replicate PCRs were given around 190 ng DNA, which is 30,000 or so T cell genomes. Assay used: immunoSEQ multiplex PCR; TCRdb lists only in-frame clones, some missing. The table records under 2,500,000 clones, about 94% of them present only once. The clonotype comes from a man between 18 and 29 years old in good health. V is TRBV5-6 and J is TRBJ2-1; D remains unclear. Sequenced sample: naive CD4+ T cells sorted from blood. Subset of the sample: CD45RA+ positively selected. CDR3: CASSTTQSSYNEQFF. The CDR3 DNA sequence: TGTGCCAGCAGCACGACCCAGAGCTCCTACAATGAGCAGTTCTTC.